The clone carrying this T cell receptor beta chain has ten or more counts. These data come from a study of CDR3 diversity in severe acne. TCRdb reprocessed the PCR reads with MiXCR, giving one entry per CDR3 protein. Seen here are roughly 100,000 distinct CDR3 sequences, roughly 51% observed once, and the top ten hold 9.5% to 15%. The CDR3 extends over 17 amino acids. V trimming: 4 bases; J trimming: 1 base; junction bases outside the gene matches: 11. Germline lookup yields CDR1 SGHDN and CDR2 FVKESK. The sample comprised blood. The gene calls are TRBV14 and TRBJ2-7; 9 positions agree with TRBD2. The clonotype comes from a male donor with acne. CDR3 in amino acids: CASSPRPGLARSYEQYF. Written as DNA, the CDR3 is TGTGCCAGCAGCCCGAGACCCGGACTAGCGAGATCCTACGAGCAGTACTTC.